What follows is one TCR beta chain and its context. The antigen is undetermined. This record belongs to a study of OX40 agonist ivuxolimab in advanced cancers. Study context: Patients were treated with ivuxolimab, an agonistic anti-OX40 (CD134) antibody. Aged roughly 23 to 80 with a mean of approximately 57 years, they were less than 90% male. Of the patients, three showed partial responses, one with hepatocellular carcinoma and two with cutaneous melanoma.

Study-wide points: CD4+ T cells averaged fewer expanded clones than CD8+ T cells.

This CDR3 contains 14 residues. Looked up from germline, CDR1 is SEHNR and CDR2 is FQNEAQ (reference sequence). V was cut by 1 base and J by 5 bases, with 11 bases left in between. Clones were read by immunoSEQ multiplex PCR, and TCRdb kept only the in-frame ones, dropping some. The repertoire consists of 30,000 to 40,000 clones, with about 90% occurring once and the leading ten covering 25%. This receptor was taken from an adult with an advanced solid tumor such as melanoma, head and neck, liver or kidney cancer. The rearrangement joins TRBV7-9 to TRBJ2-5; D not resolved. Specimen: CD4+ or CD8+ T cells sorted from blood, collected in a trial of the OX40 agonist ivuxolimab. CDR3 amino acids: CASSLEARWETQYF. The CDR3, as DNA: TGTGCCAGCAGCTTAGAGGCCAGGTGGGAGACCCAGTACTTC.